This T cell receptor (beta chain) was observed in a study of CD8 T cells in Susac syndrome. This CDR3 contains 16 residues. V was pared by 0 bases and J by 5 bases, with 15 bases between. Germline CDR1 is SGHNT and CDR2 is YYREEE (reference sequence). Roughly 0.45 to 1 ug RNA was reverse transcribed with random hexamers. TCRdb ran MiXCR on the immunoSEQ multiplex PCR reads and lists one entry per CDR3 protein. In the table there are tens of thousands of distinct CDR3 sequences, approximately 94% of which are singletons. The sequencing sample was made of CD4+ T cells from PBMCs. The receptor was derived from a human donor with Susac syndrome. The V and J genes are TRBV5-4 and TRBJ2-1, with D possibly being TRBD1 or TRBD2 (6 bases each). DNA of the CDR3: TGTGCCAGCAGCTTGGTTGGAGGGGGGTGGAACAATGAGCAGTTCTTC. Translating gives CASSLVGGGWNNEQFF.